The 31 T cell receptor beta chains below come from one sample, sequenced in a study of cytomegalovirus exposure and HLA in healthy donors. Sequencing was performed with immunoSEQ multiplex PCR; in TCRdb, only in-frame clones are kept and a portion is missing. The sample lists a few hundred thousand clones; 88% were seen once. Material: PBMCs. Receptors were obtained from a woman between 18 and 29 years old in good health and CMV-seronegative.

The rearrangement joins TRBV10-2 to TRBJ2-3, with 8 bases aligning to TRBD1. This CDR3 is 15 amino acids long. The ends lost 3 bases at V and 2 bases at J; junction bases unmatched: 4. Germline V gene lookup returns CDR1 WSHSY and CDR2 SAAADI. The CDR3: CASSDPGGLTDTQYF. In DNA form, the CDR3 reads TGCGCCAGCAGTGACCCAGGGGGCCTCACAGATACGCAGTATTTT.

V is TRBV7-8 and J is TRBJ2-7; 10 bases line up with TRBD1. The germline V gene encodes CDR1 SGHVS and CDR2 FQNEAQ. Trimming removed 7 bases from V and 6 bases from J; junction bases left unmatched: 6. The CDR3 has 13 amino acids. CDR3 sequence: CASTPGQGTEQYF. The CDR3, as DNA: TGTGCCAGCACCCCGGGACAGGGGACCGAGCAGTACTTC.

This clone was detected once. The V call is TRBV9, the J call TRBJ1-1; 8 nucleotides match TRBD1. CDR1 and CDR2 (germline): SGDLS, YYNGEE. The V and J ends lost 4 bases and 2 bases, in that order; junction bases with no gene match: 7. The CDR3 extends over 15 amino acids. The chain's CDR3 is CASSTGQGINTEAFF. The CDR3 DNA reads as TGTGCCAGCAGCACCGGACAGGGTATCAACACTGAAGCTTTCTTT.

The V and J genes are TRBV28 and TRBJ2-7; D is unresolved. Germline-derived CDR1 and CDR2 are MDHEN and SYDVKM. Between the trimmed V and J ends, which lost 2 bases and 12 bases, there was a span of 14 bases. The CDR3 runs to 12 residues. The CDR3 DNA follows: TGTGCCAGCAGTTTAATCACCCAGCGTCCGTACTTC. This encodes CASSLITQRPYF.

This clone has only one observation. The DNA for the CDR3 is TGTGCCAGCAGCTTTCTAGGGGCAGACACTGAAGCTTTCTTT. Translating it yields CASSFLGADTEAFF. The chain uses TRBV5-6 and TRBJ1-1; D possibly corresponds to TRBD1 (5 bases). Germline assignment: CDR1 SGHDT and CDR2 YYEEEE. Trimming removed 2 bases at V and 3 bases at J, with 11 bases between. This CDR3 has 14 amino acids.

The rearrangement uses TRBV6-1 and TRBJ2-1, with TRBD1 matching 7 bases. V was clipped by 8 bases and J by 2 bases; unmatched bases: 6. This CDR3 contains 14 residues. CDR1 and CDR2 (germline): MNHNS, SASEGT. CDR3 region: CASVDRAAYNEQFF. CDR3 in DNA: TGTGCCAGCGTAGACAGGGCTGCCTACAATGAGCAGTTCTTC.

The chain joins TRBV6-5 to TRBJ1-1; 9 nucleotides match TRBD1. CDR3 length equals 15 residues. J was trimmed by 4 bases and V by 6 bases; bases with no gene match: 9. Germline CDR1 reads MNHEY; CDR2 reads SVGAGI. Here the CDR3 reads CASRTTGTGTTEAFF. The CDR3 DNA reads as TGTGCCAGCAGAACAACCGGGACAGGGACCACTGAAGCTTTCTTT.

This clone turned up a few times. V is TRBV2 and J is TRBJ1-5; tentatively, D is TRBD1 (5 bases). Germline V CDR1 and CDR2: SNHLY, FYNNEI. The V end was cut by 3 bases, the J end by 7 bases, with 16 bases between. The CDR3 loop spans 15 amino acids. CDR3 protein: CASSEVAGYTQPQHF. In nucleotides, the CDR3 is TGTGCCAGCAGTGAGGTAGCAGGGTACACGCAGCCCCAGCATTTT.

This clone is a singleton in its sample. This chain joins TRBV28 and TRBJ2-7, with a weak D call TRBD2 (6 bases). The CDR3 sequence is 15 residues long. Trimming removed 4 bases at V and 0 bases at J, with 13 bases between. Germline CDR1 is MDHEN and CDR2 is SYDVKM. The CDR3 bases are TGTGCCAGCAGTTCGAACCCCGGGAGCTCCTACGAGCAGTACTTC. Its translation is CASSSNPGSSYEQYF. The full variable domain, rest sourced from reference TRBV28 and TRBJ2-7, is DVKVTQSSRYLVKRTGEKVFLECVQDMDHENMFWYRQDPGLGLRLIYFSYDVKMKEKGDIPEGYSVSREKKERFSLILESASTNQTSMYLCASSSNPGSSYEQYFGPGTRLTVT.

The chain has TRBV6-1 and TRBJ1-2; D possibly corresponds to TRBD1 (6 bases). The V end lost 7 bases, the J end lost 8 bases, and 11 bases lay between the germline ends. The CDR3 runs to 11 residues. Germline V gene data show CDR1 as MNHNS and CDR2 as SASEGT. The CDR3 here is CASTTGSGYTF. CDR3 DNA sequence: TGTGCCAGCACCACAGGGTCAGGCTACACCTTC.

This chain joins TRBV30 and TRBJ2-7; 9 bases are a match to TRBD1. This CDR3 contains 14 residues. V was pared by 0 bases and J by 7 bases, with 7 bases of the junction left unmatched. Germline assignment: CDR1 GTSNPN and CDR2 SVGIG (reference sequence). The CDR3 loop is CAWSVGTGLGEQYF. CDR3 nucleotides: TGTGCCTGGAGTGTCGGGACAGGGCTGGGGGAGCAGTACTTC.

The CDR3: CASSPAEGFSGNTIYF. As DNA, the CDR3 is TGTGCCAGCTCACCAGCCGAGGGCTTCTCTGGAAACACCATATATTTT. This chain uses TRBV18 with TRBJ1-3; unclear D gene. The CDR3 sequence is 16 residues long. Trimming pared 2 bases from V and 0 bases from J, leaving 11 bases between. Germline CDR1 is KGHSH and CDR2 is LQKENI.

This chain uses TRBV4-3 with TRBJ2-7, with TRBD1 matching over 8 bases. V dropped 4 bases and J dropped 1; count of bases not matched to a gene: 3. Germline V gene lookup returns CDR1 LGHNA and CDR2 YSLEER. The CDR3 runs 14 residues. The CDR3 reads CASSPDRASYEQYF. As DNA, the CDR3 is TGCGCCAGCAGCCCGGACAGGGCTTCCTACGAGCAGTACTTC.

The rearrangement links TRBV5-8 to TRBJ2-3, with 11 bases matching TRBD2. In germline, CDR1 is SGHTS, CDR2 YDEGEE. This CDR3 is 14 amino acids long. The junction had 3 bases not matched to a gene; V was cut back by 1 base and J by 8 bases. CDR3 coding DNA: TGTGCCAGCAGCTTGCGACTAGCGGGGAGTACGCAGTATTTT. The encoded protein is CASSLRLAGSTQYF.

The chain uses TRBV6-5 and TRBJ2-1; TRBD1 is a possible D gene (5 bases). Per the germline V gene, CDR1 is MNHEY and CDR2 is SVGAGI. The CDR3 runs 13 residues. V was pared by 6 bases and J by 3 bases, with 9 bases between. Here the CDR3 reads CASRRQYYNEQFF. The DNA for the CDR3 is TGTGCCAGCAGAAGACAGTACTACAATGAGCAGTTCTTC.

V gene TRBV4-1 combines with J gene TRBJ1-3; weak D call: TRBD1 (6 bases). The CDR3 totals 15 residues. CDR1 and CDR2 from the germline V gene are MGHRA and YSYEKL. V lost 3 bases and J 8 bases, leaving 17 bases between the germline ends. The CDR3 DNA reads TGCGCCAGCAGCCAGCAGAACACAGGGACGGACACCATATATTTT. It is translated as CASSQQNTGTDTIYF.

This sequence joins TRBV7-2 and TRBJ2-1; D remains ambiguous. The V end was cut by 1 base, the J end by 6 bases, with 10 bases between. Germline CDR1 reads SGHTA; CDR2 reads FQGNSA. This CDR3 is 14 amino acids long. In DNA form, the CDR3 reads TGTGCCAGCAGCTTAGTGCTTAGTAGCAATGAGCAGTTCTTC. Translating gives CASSLVLSSNEQFF.

J is TRBJ1-1 and V is TRBV28; the D is unclear. This CDR3 spans 13 amino acids. Germline V lookup: CDR1 MDHEN, CDR2 SYDVKM. V lost 1 base and J 4 bases, leaving 7 bases between the germline ends. The CDR3: CASSLLAGTEAFF. CDR3 in DNA: TGTGCCAGCAGTTTATTGGCGGGCACTGAAGCTTTCTTT.

The chain combines TRBV5-1 with TRBJ2-7; 7 bases fit TRBD2. The germline V gene encodes CDR1 SGHRS and CDR2 YFSETQ. With 4 bases clipped from V and 2 bases from J, the junction kept 6 bases outside the gene matches. The CDR3 contains 14 residues. This CDR3 is CASSGLGHTYEQYF. The CDR3, as DNA: TGCGCCAGCAGCGGACTAGGTCACACCTACGAGCAGTACTTC. Full variable domain (remainder filled in from reference TRBV5-1 and TRBJ2-7): KAGVTQTPRYLIKTRGQQVTLSCSPISGHRSVSWYQQTPGQGLQFLFEYFSETQRNKGNFPGRFSGRQFSNSRSEMNVSTLELGDSALYLCASSGLGHTYEQYFGPGTRLTVT.

This clone was seen once. The CDR3 DNA reads TGTGCCAGCAGTGCAAGGACTGTGGGCGAAAAACTGTTTTTT. Translation: CASSARTVGEKLFF. The chain couples TRBV2 to TRBJ1-4, with D hard to call. Between the trimmed V and J ends, which lost 4 bases and 8 bases, there was a span of 14 bases. The CDR3 has 14 residues. CDR1 and CDR2 from the germline V gene are SNHLY and FYNNEI.

The chain uses TRBV28 and TRBJ2-3, with 12 bases fitting TRBD2. CDR1 is MDHEN, CDR2 SYDVKM, per germline. Trimming took 8 bases from V and 3 from J; bases not matched to a gene: 6. The CDR3 extends over 15 amino acids. Here the CDR3 reads CASPPSGRATDTQYF. CDR3 nucleotide sequence: TGTGCCAGCCCCCCTAGCGGGAGGGCAACAGATACGCAGTATTTT.

The gene calls are TRBV9 and TRBJ2-1, with 7 bases aligning to TRBD2. The CDR3 runs to 16 residues. Germline CDR1 SGDLS, CDR2 YYNGEE. Germline trimming cut 3 bases from V and 6 bases from J; bases unmatched to any gene: 12. The chain's CDR3 is CASSEFGREPPNEQFF. The CDR3 DNA sequence: TGTGCCAGCAGCGAGTTCGGGCGGGAGCCGCCCAATGAGCAGTTCTTC. Filled out from reference TRBV9 and TRBJ2-1, the complete variable domain reads DSGVTQTPKHLITATGQRVTLRCSPRSGDLSVYWYQQSLDQGLQFLIQYYNGEERAKGNILERFSAQQFPDLHSELNLSSLELGDSALYFCASSEFGREPPNEQFFGPGTRLTVL.

The CDR3, as DNA: TGTGCCAGCAGTGAGAGGCTAAAGACAGATACGCAGTATTTT. The encoded protein is CASSERLKTDTQYF. This rearrangement joins TRBV25-1 to TRBJ2-3; D ambiguous. The germline CDR1 and CDR2 sequences are MGHDK and SYGVNS. The CDR3 extends over 14 amino acids. V lost 3 bases and J lost 3, with 10 bases in between.

This chain joins TRBV5-1 and TRBJ2-5; TRBD2 aligns across 13 bases. Germline V gene data show CDR1 as SGHRS and CDR2 as YFSETQ. CDR3 length: 16 amino acids. With 3 bases clipped from V and 2 bases from J, the junction kept 4 bases outside the gene matches. In nucleotides, the CDR3 is TGCGCCAGCAGCTCAGTACTAGCGGGGGGGCAAGAGACCCAGTACTTC. This translates into CASSSVLAGGQETQYF. Supplemented by reference TRBV5-1 and TRBJ2-5, the full variable domain reads KAGVTQTPRYLIKTRGQQVTLSCSPISGHRSVSWYQQTPGQGLQFLFEYFSETQRNKGNFPGRFSGRQFSNSRSEMNVSTLELGDSALYLCASSSVLAGGQETQYFGPGTRLLVL.

The chain carries TRBV28 and TRBJ2-3, with D maybe TRBD2 (5 bases). Germline V gives CDR1 MDHEN, CDR2 SYDVKM. The CDR3 spans 15 residues. Trimming left V 5 bases short and J 2 bases short, with 14 bases between. CDR3: CASSGSGRNTDTQYF. CDR3 in DNA: TGTGCCAGCAGTGGGAGTGGCAGGAACACAGATACGCAGTATTTT.

The chain recombines TRBV6-6 with TRBJ1-3; 9 bases are a match to TRBD1. This CDR3 contains 15 residues. CDR1 is MNHNY, CDR2 SVGAGI, per germline (reference sequence). After removal of 5 bases from V and 2 bases from J, the junction contained 4 bases not matched to a gene. The CDR3 DNA reads TGTGCCAGCAGTCCACGGACAGGGGCTGGAAACACCATATATTTT. Its translation is CASSPRTGAGNTIYF.

V and J are TRBV4-3 and TRBJ2-2, with no clear D. The CDR3 length is 17 residues. Germline V gene lookup returns CDR1 LGHNA and CDR2 YSLEER. Trimming pared 1 base from V and 0 bases from J, leaving 12 bases between. The CDR3 bases are TGCGCCAGCAGCCAAGCATCAGTCATTTCGAACACCGGGGAGCTGTTTTTT. Translated: CASSQASVISNTGELFF.

The chain is built from TRBV7-2 and TRBJ2-1, with 9 positions matching TRBD1. CDR3 length: 16 residues. CDR1 is SGHTA and CDR2 is FQGNSA in the germline V gene. Trimming cost V 5 bases and J 3 bases; bases outside gene matches: 8. CDR3 nucleotide sequence: TGTGCCAGCAGCAGAGGACAGGGGCTGGGCTACAATGAGCAGTTCTTC. Its translation is CASSRGQGLGYNEQFF.

This clone was observed a few times. CDR3: CASSRGNQPQHF. CDR3 DNA: TGTGCCAGCAGCCGAGGTAATCAGCCCCAGCATTTT. J is TRBJ1-5 and V is TRBV5-4; no reliable D call. The germline gives CDR1 SGHNT, CDR2 YYREEE (reference sequence). This CDR3 has 12 amino acids. Trimming shortened V by 4 bases and J by 4 bases, and 6 bases separated the two germline ends.

This rearrangement joins TRBV19 to TRBJ2-1, with TRBD2 as a possible D gene (6 bases). This CDR3 is built from 17 residues. Germline values: CDR1 LNHDA, CDR2 SQIVND (reference sequence). Between the trimmed V and J ends, which lost 1 base and 4 bases, there was a span of 17 bases. The CDR3 spells CASSIGWWGGEYNEQFF. CDR3 sequence (DNA): TGTGCCAGTAGTATAGGTTGGTGGGGCGGGGAGTACAATGAGCAGTTCTTC.

The chain couples TRBV6-6 to TRBJ1-6; TRBD1 agrees at 9 bases. V dropped 6 bases and J dropped 10; count of bases not matched to a gene: 10. The CDR3 is 15 amino acids. Germline V gene lookup returns CDR1 MNHNY and CDR2 SVGAGI (reference sequence). The CDR3: CASSHPGQGTSPLHF. Written as DNA, the CDR3 is TGTGCCAGCAGCCATCCGGGACAGGGCACGTCACCCCTCCACTTT.